This TCR beta chain was captured by sequencing in a study of cytomegalovirus exposure and HLA in healthy donors. Study-wide background: The roughly 670 first-cohort repertoires shared a platform with the 120 or so validation repertoires, as reported in a later analysis. General study points: The listing of about 150 TCR beta chains classed them as cytomegalovirus-associated.

Remarks on this clone: The antigen remains undetermined.

The CDR3 totals 14 residues. The junction had 3 bases not matched to a gene; V was cut back by 3 bases and J by 3 bases. The germline CDR1 and CDR2 sequences are SGDLS and YYNGEE. The donors were members of the roughly 120-subject validation cohort (separate from the roughly 670-subject first cohort). Assay used: immunoSEQ multiplex PCR; TCRdb lists only in-frame clones, some missing. The sample holds 250,000 or so clones, around 87% seen once. The specimen was PBMCs. The source is a man between 18 and 35 years old in good health and CMV-seronegative. The rearrangement joins TRBV9 to TRBJ2-7; 10 bases are shared with TRBD1. Written as DNA, the CDR3 is TGTGCCAGCAGCGCGGGGACAGGGGACTACGAGCAGTACTTC. This sequence encodes CASSAGTGDYEQYF.